Shown below are 25 T cell receptor beta chains from a single sample sequenced in a study of blood T cell repertoires in COVID-19. The table came from immunoSEQ multiplex PCR; TCRdb's copy has only in-frame clones and leaves some out. This table has 300,000 to 450,000 clones, more than 75% appearing once. The sample taken for sequencing was PBMCs or T cells enriched from blood (not recorded which). All receptors derive from a woman younger than 45 who had recovered from COVID-19.

Only a few counts were recorded for this clone. The rearrangement uses TRBV7-9 and TRBJ1-5; 11 bases align to TRBD1. V shed 5 bases, J shed 4 bases, and the junction held 4 bases outside the gene matches. The length of the CDR3 is 15 residues. The germline gives CDR1 SEHNR, CDR2 FQNEAQ (reference sequence). The CDR3 spells CASSLGQGENQPQHF. The CDR3 coding sequence is TGTGCCAGCAGCCTGGGACAGGGGGAGAATCAGCCCCAGCATTTT.

This chain links TRBV7-8 with TRBJ1-2; 7 nucleotides line up with TRBD1. The CDR3 totals 16 residues. In germline, CDR1 is SGHVS, CDR2 FQNEAQ. Losses at the gene ends were 5 bases for V and 6 bases for J; bases not matched to a gene: 15. CDR3 protein: CASSRSSRGLGDGYTF. The CDR3 DNA sequence: TGTGCCAGCAGCCGATCGTCAAGGGGGCTGGGGGATGGCTACACCTTC.

The V gene is TRBV28, the J gene TRBJ2-1; 8 nucleotides match TRBD1. Trimming at V came to 6 bases and at J to 4 bases, leaving 14 bases not matched to a gene. The CDR3 runs to 17 residues. Per germline, CDR1 MDHEN and CDR2 SYDVKM. The CDR3 coding sequence is TGTGCCAGCAGACAGTTTCAGGGGGCGCGGGCGTACAATGAGCAGTTCTTC. Translated: CASRQFQGARAYNEQFF.

This clone turned up a few times. The chain uses TRBV2 and TRBJ1-5, with D perhaps matching TRBD1 (6 bases). Germline V gene data show CDR1 as SNHLY and CDR2 as FYNNEI. Trimming took off 8 bases at V and 0 bases at J, with 14 bases between the two ends. CDR3 length equals 15 residues. Here the CDR3 reads CASRMGTISNQPQHF. CDR3 sequence (DNA): TGTGCCAGCCGAATGGGGACAATTAGCAATCAGCCCCAGCATTTT.

This chain connects TRBV28 to TRBJ2-1; 10 positions match TRBD2. Trimming cost V 6 bases and J 4 bases; bases outside gene matches: 6. Germline V gives CDR1 MDHEN, CDR2 SYDVKM. The CDR3 sequence is 15 residues long. CDR3 region: CASRYSSGGYNEQFF. In DNA, the CDR3 is TGTGCCAGCAGGTACTCTAGCGGGGGATACAATGAGCAGTTCTTC.

V usage is TRBV6-6 and J usage is TRBJ1-5; TRBD1 agrees at 7 bases. V lost 7 bases and J lost 1; bases outside the gene matches: 7. This CDR3 region has 15 residues. CDR1 and CDR2 from the germline V gene are MNHNY and SVGAGI (reference sequence). The CDR3 sequence: CASTPPGGSNQPQHF. The CDR3 bases are TGTGCCAGCACCCCCCCAGGGGGGAGCAATCAGCCCCAGCATTTT.

This sequence joins TRBV2 and TRBJ1-5; 9 nucleotides match TRBD1. CDR1 and CDR2 from the germline V gene are SNHLY and FYNNEI. The CDR3 has 15 amino acids. With V trimmed by 6 bases and J by 8 bases, 11 bases remained unmatched. DNA of the CDR3: TGTGCCAGCAGGGCGGGACAGGGAGGGTTGAAGCCCCAGCATTTT. Its protein product is CASRAGQGGLKPQHF.

The CDR3 DNA reads as TGTGCCACGGCTCGAGGGAATGAAAAACTGTTTTTT. Its translation is CATARGNEKLFF. V is TRBV12-3 or TRBV12-4 and J is TRBJ1-4; D gene unclear. The V end was cut by 10 bases, the J end by 5 bases, with 11 bases between. This CDR3 is built from 12 residues.

This rearrangement joins TRBV4-2 to TRBJ1-6; D is perhaps TRBD1 (6 bases). V gave up 3 bases and J gave up 8 bases, with 20 bases separating them. The CDR3 sequence is 17 residues long. Germline V gene sequence: CDR1 LGHNA, CDR2 YNFKEQ. CDR3 amino acids: CASSHDYRVIRDSPLHF. CDR3 bases: TGTGCCAGCAGCCATGACTACAGGGTTATTAGGGATTCACCCCTCCACTTT.

The count of this clone is one. The chain employs TRBV3-1 (or the pseudogene TRBV3-2) and TRBJ1-4; possible D gene TRBD1, 6 bases. CDR3 size: 13 residues. Germline V CDR1 and CDR2: LGHDT, YNNKEL (reference sequence). The germline V and J ends were trimmed by 8 bases and 7 bases, with 14 bases remaining between them. The CDR3 sequence is CASGYREGEKLFF. CDR3 bases: TGTGCCAGCGGATACAGGGAAGGTGAAAAACTGTTTTTT.

The rearrangement joins TRBV6-5 to TRBJ2-7; maybe TRBD1 (6 bases). CDR1 and CDR2 from the germline V gene are MNHEY and SVGAGI. The V and J ends lost 6 bases and 3 bases respectively, with 12 bases between them. The CDR3 totals 13 residues. CDR3 DNA sequence: TGTGCCAGCAGCCGCCGGGACAACTACGAGCAGTACTTC. Its translation: CASSRRDNYEQYF.

The rearrangement links TRBV2 to TRBJ2-5; TRBD2 matches at 7 bases. The CDR3 spans 13 residues. The ends lost 7 bases at V and 1 base at J; junction bases unmatched: 3. In germline, CDR1 is SNHLY, CDR2 FYNNEI. The CDR3: CASTREVQETQYF. The CDR3 bases are TGTGCCAGCACCCGGGAGGTCCAAGAGACCCAGTACTTC. Drawing the rest from reference TRBV2 and TRBJ2-5, the complete variable domain is EPEVTQTPSHQVTQMGQEVILRCVPISNHLYFYWYRQILGQKVEFLVSFYNNEISEKSEIFDDQFSVERPDGSNFTLKIRSTKLEDSAMYFCASTREVQETQYFGPGTRLLVL.

V and J are TRBV30 and TRBJ1-2, with D possibly matching TRBD1 (6 bases). The CDR3 runs 17 residues. CDR1 GTSNPN and CDR2 SVGIG come from the germline V gene (reference sequence). V was pared by 1 base and J by 3 bases, with 21 bases between. CDR3 sequence reads: CAWSDRDTQLYYYGYTF. The CDR3 DNA reads TGTGCCTGGAGTGACCGGGACACCCAACTTTACTACTATGGCTACACCTTC.

Points on this clone: Since a much larger clone is just one base distant, this may be a read error. This sequence joins TRBV16 and TRBJ1-2; D might be TRBD1 (6 bases). V lost 2 bases to trimming and J lost 2 bases, with 6 bases between them. CDR3 size: 13 residues. Germline values: CDR1 KGHSY, CDR2 FQNENV. The CDR3 DNA reads TGTGCCAGCAGCCAAGGACAGAACTATGGCTACACCTTC. Protein sequence: CASSQGQNYGYTF.

V is TRBV4-2 and J is TRBJ1-2; 8 positions match TRBD1. In germline, CDR1 is LGHNA, CDR2 YNFKEQ. V shed 0 bases, J shed 4 bases, and the junction held 7 bases outside the gene matches. This CDR3 has 16 amino acids. This chain's CDR3 is CASSQEFSGGVYGYTF. CDR3 bases: TGTGCCAGCAGCCAAGAGTTCTCAGGGGGCGTCTATGGCTACACCTTC.

The CDR3 here is CASSAPGTDNSPLHF. DNA of the CDR3: TGTGCCAGCAGTGCCCCCGGGACAGATAATTCACCCCTCCACTTT. This rearrangement joins TRBV2 to TRBJ1-6; 7 bases map to TRBD1. CDR3 length: 15 residues. J gave up 5 bases and V 4 bases, and 5 bases lay outside the gene matches. CDR1 and CDR2 (germline): SNHLY, FYNNEI.

The chain combines TRBV6-5 with TRBJ1-2; D might be TRBD1 (6 bases). This CDR3 is built from 15 residues. Between the trimmed V and J ends, which lost 0 bases and 5 bases, there was a span of 13 bases. Germline V gene data show CDR1 as MNHEY and CDR2 as SVGAGI. This chain's CDR3 is CASSYSTGSLYGYTF. The DNA of the CDR3 is TGTGCCAGCAGTTACTCTACAGGGAGCTTATATGGCTACACCTTC.

The genes are TRBV3-1 (or the pseudogene TRBV3-2) and TRBJ2-3; 9 bases fit TRBD2. This CDR3 spans 16 amino acids. Germline V CDR1 and CDR2: LGHDT, YNNKEL (reference sequence). J was trimmed by 2 bases and V by 6 bases; bases with no gene match: 9. The CDR3 DNA reads as TGTGCCAGCAGGAAAGGGCTAGCGGGGATCACAGATACGCAGTATTTT. It translates to CASRKGLAGITDTQYF.

The chain recombines TRBV28 with TRBJ1-4, with D possibly TRBD1 on 6 matching bases. CDR3 size: 14 residues. Germline V CDR1 and CDR2: MDHEN, SYDVKM. V was cut by 2 bases and J by 3 bases, with 7 bases left in between. CDR3 coding DNA: TGTGCCAGCAGTTTACAGGGGTCTAATGAAAAACTGTTTTTT. Amino acids: CASSLQGSNEKLFF.

V is TRBV3-1 (or the pseudogene TRBV3-2) and J is TRBJ1-6, with D possibly TRBD1 on 5 matching bases. The germline V gene encodes CDR1 LGHDT and CDR2 YNNKEL (reference sequence). V lost 1 base and J lost 10, with 11 bases in between. This CDR3 is built from 14 residues. DNA for the CDR3: TGTGCCAGCAGCCAAGGCAGGGTTAAGTCACCCCTCCACTTT. Protein sequence: CASSQGRVKSPLHF.

J is TRBJ2-3 and V is TRBV11-2; D is perhaps TRBD2 (5 bases). This CDR3 region has 15 residues. V shed 3 bases and J shed 4 bases, with 14 bases lying between them. Germline V gene data show CDR1 as SGHAT and CDR2 as FQNNGV. The CDR3 spells CASSLRASTADTQYF. CDR3 coding DNA: TGTGCCAGCAGCTTGAGGGCCAGTACAGCAGATACGCAGTATTTT.

J is TRBJ1-5 and V is TRBV5-5, with TRBD1 matching over 7 bases. The CDR3 sequence is 14 residues long. J was trimmed by 6 bases and V by 4 bases; bases with no gene match: 7. Per the germline V gene, CDR1 is SGHKS and CDR2 is YYEKEE (reference sequence). CDR3 sequence: CASSQGTGAQPQHF. DNA for the CDR3: TGTGCCAGCAGCCAAGGCACAGGGGCTCAGCCCCAGCATTTT.

This chain joins TRBV30 and TRBJ1-5; D is uncertain. The CDR3 loop spans 13 amino acids. The germline CDR1 and CDR2 sequences are GTSNPN and SVGIG (reference sequence). V was cut by 1 base and J by 3 bases, with 7 bases left in between. The CDR3 region has the DNA TGTGCCTGGAGTGCTGCAGACAATCAGCCCCAGCATTTT. Its protein product is CAWSAADNQPQHF.

This chain connects TRBV5-1 to TRBJ1-2; D is possibly TRBD1 (5 bases). CDR3 length: 15 residues. Germline CDR1 reads SGHRS; CDR2 reads YFSETQ. With 4 bases removed from V and 7 bases from J, the gap between germline ends came to 20 bases. The CDR3 coding sequence is TGCGCCAGCAGCCCCGCCGGGTTGGGGACTAGTGGCTACACCTTC. Translating it yields CASSPAGLGTSGYTF.

The CDR3 sequence is CASRLTRVLLSNQPQHF. The DNA for the CDR3 is TGTGCCAGCAGGCTCACTCGGGTATTACTAAGCAATCAGCCCCAGCATTTT. The gene calls are TRBV7-8 and TRBJ1-5; D is unclear. The CDR3 extends over 17 amino acids. Between the trimmed V and J ends, which lost 6 bases and 1 base, there was a span of 19 bases. Germline CDR1 SGHVS, CDR2 FQNEAQ.